Each of the 18 T cell receptor beta chains below was sequenced from the same sample in a study of beta chain features in type 1 diabetes. cDNA synthesis used the whole RNA isolate, giving expressed TCRB sequences. Sequenced by immunoSEQ multiplex PCR; TCRdb stores in-frame clones only, minus some. The sample holds hundreds of thousands of clones, approximately 31% seen once. The sequencing sample was made of naive CD4+ T cells from blood. These receptors were obtained from a man younger than 30 in good health.

This clone was counted between two and nine times. The chain couples TRBV5-1 to TRBJ2-1, with 9 bases aligning to TRBD1. Germline CDR1 is SGHRS and CDR2 is YFSETQ. With V trimmed by 4 bases and J by 4 bases, 9 bases remained unmatched. This CDR3 comprises 16 residues. Here the CDR3 DNA reads TGCGCCAGCAGCCTCGACTTGGGACAGGGTTACAATGAGCAGTTCTTC. Its translation: CASSLDLGQGYNEQFF.

Note on this clone: The same CDR3 also results from other DNA sequences found in this sample. V is TRBV7-2 and J is TRBJ2-7; D is undetermined. The germline V gene has CDR1 SGHTA and CDR2 FQGNSA. Trimming cost V 2 bases and J 3 bases, with 5 bases left between them. The CDR3 runs to 12 residues. CDR3 residues: CASSLIGYEQYF. In DNA, the CDR3 is TGTGCCAGCAGCTTAATAGGCTACGAGCAGTACTTC. The complete variable domain, with remaining parts taken from reference TRBV7-2 and TRBJ2-7, reads GAGVSQSPSNKVTEKGKDVELRCDPISGHTALYWYRQSLGQGLEFLIYFQGNSAPDKSGLPSDRFSAERTGGSVSTLTIQRTQQEDSAVYLCASSLIGYEQYFGPGTRLTVT.

This rearrangement joins TRBV2 to TRBJ2-7; D uncertain. Trimming removed 2 bases from V and 7 bases from J, with 3 bases in between. CDR1 SNHLY and CDR2 FYNNEI come from the germline V gene. This CDR3 comprises 10 residues. The CDR3 DNA reads TGTGCCAGCAGTGAATGGGAGCAGTACTTC. Encoded protein: CASSEWEQYF.

The V gene is TRBV7-3, the J gene TRBJ2-1; perhaps TRBD2 as D (5 bases). V gave up 5 bases and J gave up 0 bases, with 11 bases separating them. The CDR3 covers 15 residues. Germline V lookup: CDR1 SGHTA, CDR2 FQGTGA. CDR3 bases: TGTGCCAGCAGCCCTGGCGGGCGCTCCTACAATGAGCAGTTCTTC. Its protein is CASSPGGRSYNEQFF.

J is TRBJ2-1 and V is TRBV7-3, with 9 positions matching TRBD2. The germline CDR1 and CDR2 sequences are SGHTA and FQGTGA. This CDR3 spans 13 amino acids. Unmatched junction bases numbered 8, after V lost 5 bases and J lost 12 bases. The CDR3 DNA is TGTGCCAGCAGCCTAGCGGGGCCCTCAGTGCAGTTCTTC. Its protein product is CASSLAGPSVQFF. Looking up the rest from reference TRBV7-3 and TRBJ2-1 gives the full variable domain: GAGVSQTPSNKVTEKGKYVELRCDPISGHTALYWYRQSLGQGPEFLIYFQGTGAADDSGLPNDRFFAVRPEGSVSTLKIQRTERGDSAVYLCASSLAGPSVQFFGPGTRLTVL.

The V and J genes are TRBV4-1 and TRBJ1-1; no reliable D call. CDR1 is MGHRA and CDR2 is YSYEKL in the germline V gene. The germline V and J ends were trimmed by 0 bases and 1 base, with 9 bases remaining between them. The CDR3 loop spans 15 amino acids. CDR3 amino acids: CASSQDGRWNTEAFF. The CDR3 DNA reads TGCGCCAGCAGCCAAGATGGCAGATGGAACACTGAAGCTTTCTTT.

The rearrangement joins TRBV30 to TRBJ1-2, with 7 bases identical to TRBD1. Trimming cost V 1 base and J 7 bases; bases outside gene matches: 6. Per the germline V gene, CDR1 is GTSNPN and CDR2 is SVGIG (reference sequence). The CDR3 spans 13 residues. This chain's CDR3 is CAWSGPTGAGYTF. The CDR3 DNA reads as TGTGCCTGGAGTGGGCCTACAGGGGCTGGCTACACCTTC.

This chain connects TRBV15 to TRBJ1-2; the D is unclear. Per germline, CDR1 LNHNV and CDR2 YYDKDF (reference sequence). The CDR3 spans 13 residues. Trimming left V 0 bases short and J 3 bases short, with 5 bases between. This CDR3 reads CATSRDPDYGYTF. DNA of the CDR3: TGTGCCACCAGCAGAGATCCCGACTATGGCTACACCTTC. Drawing the rest from reference TRBV15 and TRBJ1-2, the complete variable domain is DAMVIQNPRYQVTQFGKPVTLSCSQTLNHNVMYWYQQKSSQAPKLLFHYYDKDFNNEADTPDNFQSRRPNTSFCFLDIRSPGLGDTAMYLCATSRDPDYGYTFGSGTRLTVV.

This chain connects TRBV7-2 to TRBJ1-2; no clear D. Germline CDR1 and CDR2: SGHTA and FQGNSA. The CDR3 runs to 15 residues. The V gene lost 1 base and the J gene lost 4 bases, with 13 bases spanning the gap. This CDR3 reads CASSLDLGGSYGYTF. The CDR3 nucleotides are TGTGCCAGCAGCTTAGATCTGGGAGGGAGCTATGGCTACACCTTC.

This clone turned up a few times. The J gene is TRBJ2-7, the V gene TRBV5-1; a possible D gene is TRBD1 (5 bases). V lost 7 bases to trimming and J lost 4 bases, with 15 bases between them. Germline CDR1 and CDR2: SGHRS and YFSETQ. The CDR3 has 13 amino acids. The CDR3 region is CASASPGKYEQYF. DNA of the CDR3: TGCGCCAGCGCTTCTCCAGGGAAGTACGAGCAGTACTTC. Drawing the rest from reference TRBV5-1 and TRBJ2-7, the complete variable domain is KAGVTQTPRYLIKTRGQQVTLSCSPISGHRSVSWYQQTPGQGLQFLFEYFSETQRNKGNFPGRFSGRQFSNSRSEMNVSTLELGDSALYLCASASPGKYEQYFGPGTRLTVT.

There are a few counts of this clone. The CDR3 DNA is TGCAGCGCCGATGGGAGGGTGAGGGAGCAGTACTTC. Protein product: CSADGRVREQYF. This chain connects TRBV29-1 to TRBJ2-7; TRBD2 agrees at 7 bases. This CDR3 spans 12 amino acids. V was clipped by 7 bases and J by 7 bases; unmatched bases: 10. Germline V gives CDR1 SQVTM, CDR2 ANQGSEA.

V usage is TRBV6-6 and J usage is TRBJ1-5; no reliable D call. CDR1 is MNHNY, CDR2 SVGAGI, per germline (reference sequence). The CDR3 is made up of 14 amino acids. The V end was cut by 2 bases, the J end by 3 bases, with 8 bases between. The CDR3, as DNA: TGTGCCAGCAGTTACGGTCAGTTCAATCAGCCCCAGCATTTT. Translation gives CASSYGQFNQPQHF.

V is TRBV30 and J is TRBJ1-5; D gene unclear. The CDR3 is 13 amino acids. Between the trimmed V and J ends, which lost 2 bases and 3 bases, there was a span of 8 bases. Germline lookup yields CDR1 GTSNPN and CDR2 SVGIG (reference sequence). The CDR3 DNA sequence: TGTGCCTGGAGTCGGGCGTACAATCAGCCCCAGCATTTT. Its protein product is CAWSRAYNQPQHF.

The J gene is TRBJ2-7, the V gene TRBV4-1; D unresolved. The germline V gene has CDR1 MGHRA and CDR2 YSYEKL. The CDR3 extends over 13 amino acids. V dropped 0 bases and J dropped 0 bases, with 3 bases sitting between them. The CDR3 region has the DNA TGCGCCAGCAGCCAAGATGCCTCCTACGAGCAGTACTTC. This sequence encodes CASSQDASYEQYF.

The chain uses TRBV4-3 and TRBJ1-1; tentative D call: TRBD1 (5 bases). CDR1 is LGHNA, CDR2 YSLEER, per germline. The V end lost 1 base, the J end lost 4 bases, and 10 bases lay between the germline ends. There are 14 residues in the CDR3. The CDR3: CASSQVRGATEAFF. The CDR3 nucleotides read TGCGCCAGCAGCCAAGTGAGGGGAGCCACTGAAGCTTTCTTT.

V gene TRBV21-1 combines with J gene TRBJ2-3; the table's D call, TRBD2, has no DNA check behind it. TRBV21-1 is shown as a pseudogene. The CDR3 loop spans 17 amino acids. CDR3 sequence (DNA): TGTGCCAGCAGCAAACGGGCTAGCGGGGCATTTTTTGATACGCAGTATTTT. Residues: CASSKRASGAFFDTQYF.

V usage is TRBV11-2 and J usage is TRBJ2-1; D possibly corresponds to TRBD2 (6 bases). The CDR3 is 14 amino acids. Germline CDR1 reads SGHAT; CDR2 reads FQNNGV. The V end was cut by 7 bases, the J end by 2 bases, with 12 bases between. The chain's CDR3 is CASKRPGAYNEQFF. CDR3 DNA: TGTGCCAGCAAACGGCCGGGAGCCTACAATGAGCAGTTCTTC.

V and J are TRBV14 and TRBJ2-1; perhaps TRBD2 as D (5 bases). The germline V gene encodes CDR1 SGHDN and CDR2 FVKESK. The CDR3 covers 15 residues. Deletions cut 3 bases from V and 6 bases from J, with 15 bases between. CDR3 nucleotide sequence: TGTGCCAGCAGCCAGACCGGCGCGCGGGTCAATGAGCAGTTCTTC. Amino acids: CASSQTGARVNEQFF.